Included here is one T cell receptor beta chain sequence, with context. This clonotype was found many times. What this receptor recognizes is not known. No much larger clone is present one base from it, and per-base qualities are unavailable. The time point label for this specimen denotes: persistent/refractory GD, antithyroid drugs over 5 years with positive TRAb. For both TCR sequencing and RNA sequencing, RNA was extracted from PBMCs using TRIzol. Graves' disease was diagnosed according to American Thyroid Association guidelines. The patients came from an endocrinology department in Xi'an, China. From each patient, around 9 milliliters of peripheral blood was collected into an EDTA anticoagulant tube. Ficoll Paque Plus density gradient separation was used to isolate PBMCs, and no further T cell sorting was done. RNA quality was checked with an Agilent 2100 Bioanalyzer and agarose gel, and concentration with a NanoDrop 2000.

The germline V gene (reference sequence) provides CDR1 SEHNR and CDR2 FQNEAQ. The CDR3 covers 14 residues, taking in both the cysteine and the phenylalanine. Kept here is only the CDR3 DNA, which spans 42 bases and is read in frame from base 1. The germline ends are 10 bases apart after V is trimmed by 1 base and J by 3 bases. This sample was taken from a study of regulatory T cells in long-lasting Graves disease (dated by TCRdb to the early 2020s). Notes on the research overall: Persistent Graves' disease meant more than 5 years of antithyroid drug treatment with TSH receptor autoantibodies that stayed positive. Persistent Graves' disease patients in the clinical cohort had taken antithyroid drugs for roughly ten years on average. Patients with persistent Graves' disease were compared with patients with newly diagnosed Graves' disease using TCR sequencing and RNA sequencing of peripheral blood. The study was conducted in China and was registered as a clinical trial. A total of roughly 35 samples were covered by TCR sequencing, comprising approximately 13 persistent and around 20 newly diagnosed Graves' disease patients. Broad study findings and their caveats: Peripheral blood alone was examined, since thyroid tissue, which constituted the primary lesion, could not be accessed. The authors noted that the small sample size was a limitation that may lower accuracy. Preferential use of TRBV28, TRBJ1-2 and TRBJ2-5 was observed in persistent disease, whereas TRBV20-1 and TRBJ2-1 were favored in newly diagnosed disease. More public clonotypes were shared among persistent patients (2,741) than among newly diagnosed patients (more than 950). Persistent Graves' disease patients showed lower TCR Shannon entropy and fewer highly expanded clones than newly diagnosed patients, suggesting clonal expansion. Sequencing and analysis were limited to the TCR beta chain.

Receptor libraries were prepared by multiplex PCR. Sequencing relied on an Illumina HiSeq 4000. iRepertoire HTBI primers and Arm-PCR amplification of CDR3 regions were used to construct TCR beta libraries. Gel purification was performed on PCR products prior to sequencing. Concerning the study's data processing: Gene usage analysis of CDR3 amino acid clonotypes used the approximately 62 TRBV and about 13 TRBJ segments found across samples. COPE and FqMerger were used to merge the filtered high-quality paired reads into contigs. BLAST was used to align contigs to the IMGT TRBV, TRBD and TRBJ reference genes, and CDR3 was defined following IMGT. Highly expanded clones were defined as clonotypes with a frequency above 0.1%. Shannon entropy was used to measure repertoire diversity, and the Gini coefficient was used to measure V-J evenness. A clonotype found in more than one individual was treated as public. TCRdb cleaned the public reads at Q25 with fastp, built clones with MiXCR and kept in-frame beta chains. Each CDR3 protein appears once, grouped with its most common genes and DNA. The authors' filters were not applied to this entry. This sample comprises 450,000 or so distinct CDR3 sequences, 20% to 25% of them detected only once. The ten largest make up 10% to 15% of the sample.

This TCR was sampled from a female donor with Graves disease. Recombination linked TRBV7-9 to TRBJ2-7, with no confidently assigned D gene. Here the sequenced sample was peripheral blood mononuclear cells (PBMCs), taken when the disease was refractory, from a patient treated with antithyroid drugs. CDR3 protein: CASSLVLDGYEQYF. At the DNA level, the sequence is TGTGCCAGCAGCTTAGTATTGGACGGCTACGAGCAGTACTTC. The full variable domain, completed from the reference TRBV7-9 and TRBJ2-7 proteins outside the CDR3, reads DTGVSQNPRHKITKRGQNVTFRCDPISEHNRLYWYRQTLGQGPEFLTYFQNEAQLEKSRLLSDRFSAERPKGSFSTLEIQRTEQGDSAMYLCASSLVLDGYEQYFGPGTRLTVT.